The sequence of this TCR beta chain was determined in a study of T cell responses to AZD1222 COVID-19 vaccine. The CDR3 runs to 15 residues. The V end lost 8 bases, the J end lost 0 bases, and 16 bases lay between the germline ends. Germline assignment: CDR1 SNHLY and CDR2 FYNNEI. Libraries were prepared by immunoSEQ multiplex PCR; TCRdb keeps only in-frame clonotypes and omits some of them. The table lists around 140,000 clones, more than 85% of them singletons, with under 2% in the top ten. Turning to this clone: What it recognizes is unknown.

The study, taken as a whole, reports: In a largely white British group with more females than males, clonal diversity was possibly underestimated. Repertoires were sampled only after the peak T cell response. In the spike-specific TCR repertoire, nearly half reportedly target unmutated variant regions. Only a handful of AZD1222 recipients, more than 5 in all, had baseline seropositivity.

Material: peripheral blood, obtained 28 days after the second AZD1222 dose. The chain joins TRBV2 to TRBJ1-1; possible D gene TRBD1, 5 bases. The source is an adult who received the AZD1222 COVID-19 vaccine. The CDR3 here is CASGTGDFMNTEAFF. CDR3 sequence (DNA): TGTGCCAGCGGTACAGGCGACTTCATGAACACTGAAGCTTTCTTT.